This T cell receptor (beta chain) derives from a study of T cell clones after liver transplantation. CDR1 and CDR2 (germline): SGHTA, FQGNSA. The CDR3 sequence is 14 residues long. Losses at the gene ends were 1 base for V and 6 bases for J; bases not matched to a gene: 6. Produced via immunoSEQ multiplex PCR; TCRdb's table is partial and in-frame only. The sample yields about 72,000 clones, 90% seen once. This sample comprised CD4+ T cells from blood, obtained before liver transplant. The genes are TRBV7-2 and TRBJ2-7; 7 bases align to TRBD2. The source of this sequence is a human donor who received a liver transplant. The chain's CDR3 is CASSLGRGSLEQYF. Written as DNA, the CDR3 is TGTGCCAGCAGCTTAGGGCGCGGGAGCCTCGAGCAGTACTTC.